The present entry profiles one TCR beta chain with its context. Germline V lookup: CDR1 SGDLS, CDR2 YYNGEE. CDR3 length equals 15 residues. J gave up 0 bases and V 4 bases, and 3 bases lay outside the gene matches. The data originate from a study of blood T cell repertoires in COVID-19. This table comes from immunoSEQ multiplex PCR, and its TCRdb copy is limited to in-frame clones, with some not included. The table has 80,000 to 95,000 clones, more than 75% seen once; the top ten hold approximately 19%. This chain joins TRBV9 and TRBJ1-5, with 8 bases lining up with TRBD1. Sample: peripheral blood. The sequence was collected from a woman of 80 years or more with active or convalescent COVID-19. The CDR3 region is CASSKDRGSNQPQHF. Written as DNA, the CDR3 is TGTGCCAGCAGCAAAGACAGGGGTAGCAATCAGCCCCAGCATTTT.